The 19 T cell receptor beta chains below were found in one sample sequenced in a study of blood T cell repertoires in COVID-19. The method was immunoSEQ multiplex PCR; TCRdb's version includes in-frame clones alone and lacks a portion of them. The sample contains under 200,000 clones, approximately 90% of which appear only once. Material for sequencing was peripheral blood. These receptors originate from a man aged 45 to 65 with acute or convalescent COVID-19.

In this sample, this clone turned up once. V usage is TRBV28 and J usage is TRBJ1-2; 7 bases line up with TRBD1. Germline CDR1 and CDR2: MDHEN and SYDVKM. There are 15 residues in the CDR3. V shed 3 bases, J shed 5 bases, and the junction held 9 bases outside the gene matches. CDR3 nucleotide sequence: TGTGCCAGCAGTTTTATGGGACAGAAAAATTATGGCTACACCTTC. Translated, it gives CASSFMGQKNYGYTF.

The CDR3 sequence: CASSANRGLDTEAFF. CDR3 nucleotides: TGTGCCAGTAGTGCTAACAGGGGGCTTGACACTGAAGCTTTCTTT. The V and J genes are TRBV19 and TRBJ1-1; 9 bases align to TRBD1. V was pared by 5 bases and J by 3 bases, with 7 bases of the junction left unmatched. The germline gives CDR1 LNHDA, CDR2 SQIVND (reference sequence). The CDR3 has 15 residues.

The chain uses TRBV29-1 and TRBJ1-5; D is perhaps TRBD1 (6 bases). The germline V and J ends were trimmed by 4 bases and 2 bases, with 9 bases remaining between them. The CDR3 runs to 13 residues. Per the germline V gene, CDR1 is SQVTM and CDR2 is ANQGSEA. The CDR3 reads CSVGRGGNQPQHF. The CDR3 bases are TGCAGCGTTGGCAGGGGAGGCAATCAGCCCCAGCATTTT.

The chain has TRBV12-3 or TRBV12-4 and TRBJ2-2, with 7 bases matching TRBD2. J was trimmed by 9 bases and V by 5 bases; bases with no gene match: 6. This CDR3 spans 13 amino acids. The CDR3 nucleotides are TGTGCCAGCAGTCTCGGGCGGGAGTGGGAGCTGTTTTTT. It encodes CASSLGREWELFF.

The chain couples TRBV30 to TRBJ2-1; D not resolved. V was cut by 1 base and J by 6 bases, with 10 bases left in between. The CDR3 is 13 residues long. Per the germline V gene, CDR1 is GTSNPN and CDR2 is SVGIG (reference sequence). The CDR3 DNA is TGTGCCTGGAGTGGGGCTACGGTCAATGAGCAGTTCTTC. Its translation: CAWSGATVNEQFF. Full variable domain (missing parts from reference TRBV30 and TRBJ2-1): SQTIHQWPATLVQPVGSPLSLECTVEGTSNPNLYWYRQAAGRGLQLLFYSVGIGQISSEVPQNLSASRPQDRQFILSSKKLLLSDSGFYLCAWSGATVNEQFFGPGTRLTVL.

The V call is TRBV30, the J call TRBJ1-1, with D possibly matching TRBD1 (5 bases). The germline V gene encodes CDR1 GTSNPN and CDR2 SVGIG (reference sequence). The CDR3 sequence is 13 residues long. Trimming left V 2 bases short and J 2 bases short, with 9 bases between. CDR3 protein: CAWSQGRNTEAFF. CDR3 nucleotide sequence: TGTGCCTGGAGTCAGGGAAGAAACACTGAAGCTTTCTTT. Full variable domain (rest looked up from reference TRBV30 and TRBJ1-1): SQTIHQWPATLVQPVGSPLSLECTVEGTSNPNLYWYRQAAGRGLQLLFYSVGIGQISSEVPQNLSASRPQDRQFILSSKKLLLSDSGFYLCAWSQGRNTEAFFGQGTRLTVV.

The rearrangement uses TRBV5-8 and TRBJ1-4; 8 positions match TRBD1. Germline V gene data show CDR1 as SGHTS and CDR2 as YDEGEE. This CDR3 comprises 14 residues. After removal of 0 bases from V and 8 bases from J, the junction contained 3 bases not matched to a gene. CDR3 sequence reads: CASSLDRGEEKLFF. The CDR3 DNA follows: TGTGCCAGCAGCTTGGACAGGGGGGAGGAAAAACTGTTTTTT.

This chain connects TRBV12-3 or TRBV12-4 to TRBJ1-2, with D hard to call. Deletions cut 3 bases from V and 4 bases from J, with 9 bases between. The CDR3 covers 13 residues. CDR3 nucleotides: TGTGCCAGCAGTTTGACTGACCTCTATGGCTACACCTTC. Its translation is CASSLTDLYGYTF.

The V and J genes are TRBV4-3 and TRBJ2-3, with 15 bases fitting TRBD2. This CDR3 has 17 residues. V shed 4 bases, J shed 6 bases, and the junction held 8 bases outside the gene matches. Germline-derived CDR1 and CDR2 are LGHNA and YSLEER. CDR3 DNA: TGCGCCAGCAGCCTTGGGACTAGCGGGGGGACTTTGGATACGCAGTATTTT. Translated: CASSLGTSGGTLDTQYF.

The chain combines TRBV3-1 (or the pseudogene TRBV3-2) with TRBJ1-1; no definite D call. Trimming left V 3 bases short and J 11 bases short, with 13 bases between. The CDR3 is 12 amino acids. Germline CDR1 and CDR2: LGHDT and YNNKEL (reference sequence). In DNA, the CDR3 is TGTGCCAGCAGCCAGGTGCCCGGTGTGGCTTTCTTT. It codes for CASSQVPGVAFF.

V and J are TRBV28 and TRBJ2-7; weak D call: TRBD1 (6 bases). Germline lookup yields CDR1 MDHEN and CDR2 SYDVKM. This CDR3 is 13 amino acids long. V was shortened by 7 bases and J by 6 bases, with 16 bases between the two germline ends. The CDR3 nucleotides are TGTGCCAGCAACCCTACAGGGCTCACCGAGCAGTACTTC. It is translated as CASNPTGLTEQYF.

A single count supports this clone. The genes are TRBV27 and TRBJ2-5, with D possibly being TRBD1 (5 bases). The V end was cut by 3 bases, the J end by 1 base, with 15 bases between. Per the germline V gene, CDR1 is MNHEY and CDR2 is SMNVEV (reference sequence). The CDR3 runs to 16 residues. CDR3 in amino acids: CASSFYPPQGQETQYF. CDR3 DNA sequence: TGTGCCAGCAGTTTCTATCCTCCCCAGGGCCAAGAGACCCAGTACTTC.

The DNA of the CDR3 is TGTGCCAGTAGTCCCAGACAGTCAACTAATGAAAAACTGTTTTTT. Protein: CASSPRQSTNEKLFF. The V call is TRBV19, the J call TRBJ1-4; maybe TRBD1 (5 bases). In germline, CDR1 is LNHDA, CDR2 SQIVND (reference sequence). V was clipped by 5 bases and J by 0 bases, with 10 bases between them. This CDR3 has 15 amino acids.

The rearrangement joins TRBV10-3 to TRBJ1-2; the D gene is possibly TRBD1 (5 bases). Trimming removed 5 bases from V and 0 bases from J, with 19 bases in between. The CDR3 is 17 residues long. Germline loops: CDR1 ENHRY, CDR2 SYGVKD. The CDR3 nucleotides are TGTGCCATCAGTAAGACCATTCCGACAGACTCTAACTATGGCTACACCTTC. Protein: CAISKTIPTDSNYGYTF.

V and J are TRBV9 and TRBJ1-2; the match to TRBD1 covers 9 bases. Germline loops: CDR1 SGDLS, CDR2 YYNGEE. The CDR3 length is 14 residues. The V gene end was trimmed by 5 bases and the J gene end by 7 bases; junction bases not matched to a gene: 9. CDR3 loop: CASRDTQGALGYTF. CDR3 DNA sequence: TGTGCCAGCAGAGACACACAGGGGGCGCTTGGCTACACCTTC.

This sequence joins TRBV3-1 (or the pseudogene TRBV3-2) and TRBJ1-3; D remains unclear. Trimming took 6 bases from V and 2 from J, leaving 14 bases between them. The germline V gene has CDR1 LGHDT and CDR2 YNNKEL (reference sequence). This CDR3 is built from 15 residues. CDR3 in amino acids: CASRSTGLAGNTIYF. The CDR3 bases are TGTGCCAGCAGGTCTACCGGGTTGGCTGGAAACACCATATATTTT.

This chain joins TRBV10-3 and TRBJ2-3, with 11 positions matching TRBD2. CDR1 is ENHRY and CDR2 is SYGVKD in the germline V gene. Trimming at V came to 2 bases and at J to 3 bases, leaving 4 bases not matched to a gene. The CDR3 runs 16 residues. CDR3 in amino acids: CAISERLAGGTDTQYF. CDR3 DNA sequence: TGTGCCATCAGTGAGCGCCTAGCGGGAGGAACAGATACGCAGTATTTT.

This chain joins TRBV5-1 and TRBJ1-1; perhaps TRBD1 as D (5 bases). The CDR3 is 13 residues long. CDR1 and CDR2 from the germline V gene are SGHRS and YFSETQ. The ends were cut back, 0 bases at V and 5 bases at J, with 8 bases in the middle. DNA for the CDR3: TGCGCCAGCAGCTTGGATGGGGGGACTGAAGCTTTCTTT. Protein product: CASSLDGGTEAFF.

This sequence joins TRBV5-4 and TRBJ2-1, with TRBD2 matching over 11 bases. CDR1 is SGHNT, CDR2 YYREEE, per germline (reference sequence). J was trimmed by 6 bases and V by 3 bases; bases with no gene match: 5. The CDR3 loop spans 15 amino acids. CDR3 loop: CASSSGLAAVNEQFF. CDR3 nucleotides: TGTGCCAGCAGCTCGGGACTAGCGGCCGTCAATGAGCAGTTCTTC.